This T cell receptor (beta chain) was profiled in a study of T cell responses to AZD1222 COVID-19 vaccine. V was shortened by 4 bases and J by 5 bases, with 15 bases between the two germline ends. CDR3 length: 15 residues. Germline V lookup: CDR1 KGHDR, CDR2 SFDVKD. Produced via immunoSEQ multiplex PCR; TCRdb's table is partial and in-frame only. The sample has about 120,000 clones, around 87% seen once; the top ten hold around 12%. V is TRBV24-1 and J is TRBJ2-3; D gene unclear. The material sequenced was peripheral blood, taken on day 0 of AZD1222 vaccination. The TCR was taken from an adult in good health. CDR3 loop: CATSDRREGLDTQYF. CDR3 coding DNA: TGTGCCACCAGTGACCGGAGAGAAGGGCTAGATACGCAGTATTTT.